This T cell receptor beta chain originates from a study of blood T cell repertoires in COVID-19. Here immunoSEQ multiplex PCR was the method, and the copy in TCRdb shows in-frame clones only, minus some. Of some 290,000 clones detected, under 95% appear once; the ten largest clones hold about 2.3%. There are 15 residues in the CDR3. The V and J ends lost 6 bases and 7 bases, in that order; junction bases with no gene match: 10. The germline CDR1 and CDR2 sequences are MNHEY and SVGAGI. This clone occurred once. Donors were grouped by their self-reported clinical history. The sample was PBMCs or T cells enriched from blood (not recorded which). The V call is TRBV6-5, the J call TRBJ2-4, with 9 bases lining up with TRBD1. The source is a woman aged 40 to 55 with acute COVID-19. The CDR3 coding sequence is TGTGCCAGCAGGGACCAGGGGACAGGGAGTAACATTCAGTACTTC. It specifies CASRDQGTGSNIQYF.